The source of this TCR beta chain is a study of blood T cell repertoires in COVID-19. About the study: From the United States, Italy and Spain came samples of acute and convalescent COVID-19. PBMCs, B-cell-depleted T cells, or T cells provided the cDNA or gDNA that made up the material.

Assay: immunoSEQ multiplex PCR; the TCRdb copy retains only in-frame clones and omits some. The sample consists of 110,000 or so clones, more than 80% of them appearing once. The CDR3 length is 14 residues. Germline V gene sequence: CDR1 SGHTA, CDR2 FQGTGA. J gave up 4 bases and V 7 bases, and 6 bases lay outside the gene matches. Specimen: peripheral blood. The source is a human donor in a cohort sampled during active COVID-19. The chain recombines TRBV7-3 with TRBJ2-3; 9 positions agree with TRBD1. The CDR3 sequence: CASMRDRAADTQYF. CDR3 bases: TGTGCCAGCATGCGGGACAGGGCCGCAGATACGCAGTATTTT. The entire variable domain, with the rest obtained from reference TRBV7-3 and TRBJ2-3, is as follows: GAGVSQTPSNKVTEKGKYVELRCDPISGHTALYWYRQSLGQGPEFLIYFQGTGAADDSGLPNDRFFAVRPEGSVSTLKIQRTERGDSAVYLCASMRDRAADTQYFGPGTRLTVL.